What follows describes a single T cell receptor beta chain. J lost 0 bases, V lost 3 bases, and 2 bases had no gene match. The CDR3 consists of 17 residues. The germline gives CDR1 SGHTA, CDR2 FQGNSA. This sample is drawn from a study of blood T cell repertoires in COVID-19. Study-level background: COVID-19 samples from acute and convalescent phases originated in the United States, Italy and Spain. PBMCs, B-cell-depleted T cells, or T cells were the source of the cDNA or gDNA that made up the material.

TCRdb's table, derived via immunoSEQ multiplex PCR, lists solely in-frame clones and lacks some. This repertoire shows about 97,000 clones, 90% found once; its top ten account for 1.5% to 2%. Sequenced sample: peripheral blood. The chain combines TRBV7-2 with TRBJ2-6; 10 nucleotides line up with TRBD2. The source is a man aged 55 to 70 with acute or convalescent COVID-19. The CDR3 spells CASSLTSGRSGANVLTF. The CDR3 nucleotides are TGTGCCAGCAGCTTGACTAGCGGGCGCTCTGGGGCCAACGTCCTGACTTTC.